This entry concerns a single TCR beta chain. The sample is drawn from a study of control samples from healthy donors and cancer patients. The CDR3 length is 14 residues. Germline values: CDR1 SGHDT, CDR2 YYEEEE. After removal of 0 bases from V and 5 bases from J, the junction contained 3 bases not matched to a gene. Repertoires were generated with immunoSEQ multiplex PCR, while TCRdb's copy carries only in-frame clones and drops some. The repertoire holds about 55,000 clones, with 88% as singletons. The chain joins TRBV5-6 to TRBJ1-2, with 8 bases fitting TRBD1. This clonotype originated in a man aged 50 to 59 in good health. Sequencing was performed on blood. The CDR3 DNA reads TGTGCCAGCAGCTTGGGACAGGGGAGTTATGGCTACACCTTC. It specifies CASSLGQGSYGYTF. Complete variable domain (other parts from reference TRBV5-6 and TRBJ1-2): DAGVTQSPTHLIKTRGQQVTLRCSPKSGHDTVSWYQQALGQGPQFIFQYYEEEERQRGNFPDRFSGHQFPNYSSELNVNALLLGDSALYLCASSLGQGSYGYTFGSGTRLTVV.